These 13 T cell receptor beta chains came from one sample sequenced in a study of lymphopenia after photon versus proton radiotherapy. Method: immunoSEQ multiplex PCR; TCRdb's copy keeps in-frame clones and lacks some. The repertoire holds about 39,000 clones, roughly 90% seen once, with roughly 15% in the top ten. The sample was peripheral blood, taken from a patient treated with photon-based radiotherapy. The receptors were gathered from a man aged 55 to 69 with cholangiocarcinoma.

The rearrangement joins TRBV10-3 to TRBJ2-1, with 9 bases lining up with TRBD1. Trimming at V came to 6 bases and at J to 10 bases, leaving 13 bases not matched to a gene. CDR3 length equals 15 residues. Germline V gene sequence: CDR1 ENHRY, CDR2 SYGVKD. The CDR3 nucleotides are TGTGCCATCAGCCGGGACAGGGTTGGTGAAGGGGAGCAGTTCTTC. It is translated as CAISRDRVGEGEQFF.

The chain couples TRBV4-3 to TRBJ1-5; D is unclear. V was shortened by 0 bases and J by 3 bases, with 12 bases between the two germline ends. This CDR3 is 16 amino acids long. CDR1 LGHNA and CDR2 YSLEER come from the germline V gene. The chain's CDR3 is CASSQEVGRYNQPQHF. DNA for the CDR3: TGCGCCAGCAGCCAAGAAGTAGGCAGATACAATCAGCCCCAGCATTTT.

V and J are TRBV7-8 and TRBJ2-7, with 12 bases aligning to TRBD1. Germline lookup yields CDR1 SGHVS and CDR2 FQNEAQ. The V gene end was trimmed by 2 bases and the J gene end by 5 bases; junction bases not matched to a gene: 4. This CDR3 region has 15 residues. The DNA of the CDR3 is TGTGCCAGCAGCTTACCGGGACAGGGGGCGCACGAGCAGTACTTC. Its protein product is CASSLPGQGAHEQYF. Complete variable domain (other parts from reference TRBV7-8 and TRBJ2-7): GAGVSQSPRYKVAKRGQDVALRCDPISGHVSLFWYQQALGQGPEFLTYFQNEAQLDKSGLPSDRFFAERPEGSVSTLKIQRTQQEDSAVYLCASSLPGQGAHEQYFGPGTRLTVT.

Of note for this clone: Mismatch with germline at one junction end may stem from a read error. The chain is built from TRBV5-1 and TRBJ2-3, with 7 bases aligning to TRBD1. Germline lookup yields CDR1 SGHRS and CDR2 YFSETQ. This CDR3 comprises 12 residues. In DNA, the CDR3 is TGCGCCAGCAGCTTCACTTCGGGACAGCTAAATTTT. This sequence encodes CASSFTSGQLNF.

The V gene is TRBV7-8, the J gene TRBJ1-5, with TRBD1 as a possible D gene (5 bases). V was clipped by 0 bases and J by 2 bases, with 14 bases between them. Germline CDR1 reads SGHVS; CDR2 reads FQNEAQ. This CDR3 is built from 17 residues. The CDR3, as DNA: TGTGCCAGCAGCTTAGCGCTATCGGGGCCGGGCAATCAGCCCCAGCATTTT. It codes for CASSLALSGPGNQPQHF.

This rearrangement joins TRBV4-1 to TRBJ2-7; 7 bases fit TRBD1. In germline, CDR1 is MGHRA, CDR2 YSYEKL. The trim removed 1 base at V and 7 bases at J, leaving 10 bases unmatched. The length of the CDR3 is 15 residues. CDR3 loop: CASSQVARTGHEQYF. The CDR3 nucleotides are TGCGCCAGCAGCCAAGTGGCTCGGACAGGCCATGAGCAGTACTTC.

The chain joins TRBV6-5 to TRBJ2-2; weak D call: TRBD1 (6 bases). CDR3 length equals 14 residues. Trimming removed 8 bases at V and 0 bases at J, with 10 bases between. Germline CDR1 MNHEY, CDR2 SVGAGI. CDR3 sequence reads: CASVRTANTGELFF. DNA for the CDR3: TGTGCCAGCGTAAGGACAGCGAACACCGGGGAGCTGTTTTTT.

The V gene is TRBV7-9, the J gene TRBJ2-2, with 9 bases aligning to TRBD1. The CDR3 is 16 residues long. From germline, CDR1 is SEHNR and CDR2 FQNEAQ (reference sequence). Unmatched junction bases numbered 10, after V lost 5 bases and J lost 6 bases. CDR3 nucleotides: TGTGCCAGCAGCGAACCCGGGACAGGGAAAGCCGGGGAGCTGTTTTTT. The encoded protein is CASSEPGTGKAGELFF.

In its sample, this clone was seen once. The V gene is TRBV5-4, the J gene TRBJ2-2; 7 nucleotides align to TRBD2. Germline V gene lookup returns CDR1 SGHNT and CDR2 YYREEE (reference sequence). The V segment lost 9 bases and the J segment 4 bases; nucleotides outside the gene matches: 9. This CDR3 comprises 14 residues. CDR3 amino acids: CAIPGGGRTGELFF. The CDR3 DNA follows: TGTGCCATCCCTGGCGGGGGTCGCACCGGGGAGCTGTTTTTT.

V and J are TRBV28 and TRBJ1-1; TRBD1 might be the D (6 bases). The length of the CDR3 is 16 residues. Looked up from germline, CDR1 is MDHEN and CDR2 is SYDVKM. V was cut by 8 bases and J by 0 bases, with 19 bases left in between. DNA of the CDR3: TGTGCCAGCGGACTCCCGGGACAAGGCTTGAACACTGAAGCTTTCTTT. Translating it yields CASGLPGQGLNTEAFF.

V is TRBV5-1 and J is TRBJ2-3; 8 bases align to TRBD2. The CDR3 totals 15 residues. Germline lookup yields CDR1 SGHRS and CDR2 YFSETQ. V was pared by 1 base and J by 1 base, with 2 bases of the junction left unmatched. The CDR3 reads CASSLLAGRTDTQYF. The CDR3 DNA reads TGCGCCAGCAGCTTGCTAGCGGGTCGCACAGATACGCAGTATTTT.

This chain joins TRBV28 and TRBJ2-7; 7 bases are a match to TRBD2. With V trimmed by 5 bases and J by 3 bases, 13 bases remained unmatched. The CDR3 is 16 residues long. Germline V gene sequence: CDR1 MDHEN, CDR2 SYDVKM. The CDR3 nucleotides read TGTGCCAGCAGTCCCCCTCCTGGCGGGAGAGACTACGAGCAGTACTTC. Translated, it gives CASSPPPGGRDYEQYF.

The chain joins TRBV7-9 to TRBJ2-7; D is uncertain. The germline V gene encodes CDR1 SEHNR and CDR2 FQNEAQ (reference sequence). The V end lost 1 base, the J end lost 5 bases, and 6 bases lay between the germline ends. CDR3 length: 12 amino acids. CDR3 in amino acids: CASSLEADEQYF. Here the CDR3 DNA reads TGTGCCAGCAGCTTAGAGGCCGACGAGCAGTACTTC.